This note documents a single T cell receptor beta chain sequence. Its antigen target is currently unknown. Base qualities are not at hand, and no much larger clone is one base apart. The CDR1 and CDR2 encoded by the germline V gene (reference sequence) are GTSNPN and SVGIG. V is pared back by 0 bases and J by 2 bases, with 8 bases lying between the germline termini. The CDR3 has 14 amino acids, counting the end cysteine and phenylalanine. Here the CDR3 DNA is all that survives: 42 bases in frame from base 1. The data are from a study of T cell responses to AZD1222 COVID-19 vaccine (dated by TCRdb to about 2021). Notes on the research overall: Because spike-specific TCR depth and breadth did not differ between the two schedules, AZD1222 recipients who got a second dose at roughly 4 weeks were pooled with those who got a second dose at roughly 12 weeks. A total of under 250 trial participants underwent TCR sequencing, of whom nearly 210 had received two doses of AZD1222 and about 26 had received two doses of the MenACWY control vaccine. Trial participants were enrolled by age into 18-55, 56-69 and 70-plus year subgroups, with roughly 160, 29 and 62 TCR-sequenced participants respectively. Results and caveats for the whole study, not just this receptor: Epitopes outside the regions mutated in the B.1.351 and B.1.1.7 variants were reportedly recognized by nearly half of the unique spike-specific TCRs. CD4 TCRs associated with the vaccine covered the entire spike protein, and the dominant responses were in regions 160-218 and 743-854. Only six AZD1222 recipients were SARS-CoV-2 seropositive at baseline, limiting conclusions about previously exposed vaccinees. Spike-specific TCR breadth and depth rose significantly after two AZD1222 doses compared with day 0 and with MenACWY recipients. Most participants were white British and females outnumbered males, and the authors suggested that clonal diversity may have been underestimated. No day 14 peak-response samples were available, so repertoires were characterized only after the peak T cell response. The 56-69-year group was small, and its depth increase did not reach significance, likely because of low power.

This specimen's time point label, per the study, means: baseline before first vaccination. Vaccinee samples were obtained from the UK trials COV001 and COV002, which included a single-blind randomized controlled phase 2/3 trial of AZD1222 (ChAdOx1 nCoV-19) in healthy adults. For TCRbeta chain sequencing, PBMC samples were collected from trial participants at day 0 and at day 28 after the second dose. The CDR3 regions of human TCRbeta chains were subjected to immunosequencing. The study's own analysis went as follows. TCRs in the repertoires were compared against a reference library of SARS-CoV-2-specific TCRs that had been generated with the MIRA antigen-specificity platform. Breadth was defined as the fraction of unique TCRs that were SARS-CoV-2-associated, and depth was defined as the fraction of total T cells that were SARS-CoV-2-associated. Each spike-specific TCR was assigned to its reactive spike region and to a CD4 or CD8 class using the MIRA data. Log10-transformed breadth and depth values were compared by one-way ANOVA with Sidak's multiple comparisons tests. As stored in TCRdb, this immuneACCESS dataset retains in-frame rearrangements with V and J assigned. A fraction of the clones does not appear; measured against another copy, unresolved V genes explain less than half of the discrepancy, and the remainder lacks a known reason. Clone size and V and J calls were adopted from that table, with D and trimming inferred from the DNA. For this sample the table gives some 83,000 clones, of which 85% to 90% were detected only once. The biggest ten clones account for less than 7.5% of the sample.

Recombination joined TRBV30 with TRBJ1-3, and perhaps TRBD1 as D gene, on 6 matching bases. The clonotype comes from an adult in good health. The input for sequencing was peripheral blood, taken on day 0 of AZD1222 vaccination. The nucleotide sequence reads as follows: TGTGCCTGGAGTGTAAAGGGGGCTGGAAACACCATATATTTT. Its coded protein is CAWSVKGAGNTIYF.